Below are 15 T cell receptor beta chains sequenced from a single sample in a study of blood T cell repertoires in COVID-19. Repertoires were generated with immunoSEQ multiplex PCR, while TCRdb's copy carries only in-frame clones and drops some. The sample includes about 440,000 clones, 90% seen only once; the top ten take approximately 0.55%. The sequenced material came from PBMCs or T cells enriched from blood (not recorded which). These receptors all come from a man aged 18 to 29 who had recovered from COVID-19.

V is TRBV7-9 and J is TRBJ2-1; weak D call: TRBD1 (5 bases). The germline CDR1 and CDR2 sequences are SEHNR and FQNEAQ (reference sequence). This CDR3 has 14 residues. The V gene lost 3 bases and the J gene lost 9 bases, with 15 bases spanning the gap. DNA for the CDR3: TGTGCCAGCAGCTTGGGGCAGAATGTGGGTGAGCAGTTCTTC. Residues: CASSLGQNVGEQFF. The full variable domain, rest sourced from reference TRBV7-9 and TRBJ2-1, is DTGVSQNPRHKITKRGQNVTFRCDPISEHNRLYWYRQTLGQGPEFLTYFQNEAQLEKSRLLSDRFSAERPKGSFSTLEIQRTEQGDSAMYLCASSLGQNVGEQFFGPGTRLTVL.

The chain uses TRBV18 and TRBJ1-2; D is perhaps TRBD1 (6 bases). The CDR3 loop spans 16 amino acids. The V end lost 1 base, the J end lost 5 bases, and 17 bases lay between the germline ends. Germline CDR1 KGHSH, CDR2 LQKENI. CDR3 sequence: CASSPLPDRRDYGYTF. CDR3 nucleotides: TGTGCCAGCTCACCACTTCCAGACAGGCGCGATTATGGCTACACCTTC.

This clone was observed once. In nucleotides, the CDR3 is TGTGCCAGCAGTCCCCTTGGTGGGACTAGCGGGATTCAGTTCTTC. Protein sequence: CASSPLGGTSGIQFF. The rearrangement joins TRBV7-9 to TRBJ2-1; 13 nucleotides align to TRBD2. V trimming: 6 bases; J trimming: 13 bases; junction bases outside the gene matches: 12. Per the germline V gene, CDR1 is SEHNR and CDR2 is FQNEAQ (reference sequence). This CDR3 comprises 15 residues.

This clone was observed at least ten times. V usage is TRBV9 and J usage is TRBJ1-6; the D gene is possibly TRBD1 (5 bases). CDR3 length equals 14 residues. V shed 3 bases and J shed 5 bases, with 9 bases lying between them. Germline loops: CDR1 SGDLS, CDR2 YYNGEE. CDR3 sequence: CASSARADNSPLHF. In DNA, the CDR3 is TGTGCCAGCAGCGCCAGGGCCGATAATTCACCCCTCCACTTT.

This chain connects TRBV9 to TRBJ1-2; tentative D call: TRBD1 (5 bases). CDR1 and CDR2 (germline): SGDLS, YYNGEE. The V end lost 2 bases, the J end lost 8 bases, and 16 bases lay between the germline ends. The CDR3 spans 14 residues. The DNA for the CDR3 is TGTGCCAGCAGCGTGAGCGGACTTGGGGGGGGCTACACCTTC. Its protein product is CASSVSGLGGGYTF.

This clone was seen only a few times. The chain uses TRBV3-1 (or the pseudogene TRBV3-2) and TRBJ1-6; D not resolved. The CDR3 runs 18 residues. Germline V lookup: CDR1 LGHDT, CDR2 YNNKEL (reference sequence). The V end was cut by 1 base, the J end by 0 bases, with 13 bases between. This CDR3 reads CASSQVPVTSSYNSPLHF. CDR3 in DNA: TGTGCCAGCAGCCAAGTTCCCGTCACGAGCTCCTATAATTCACCCCTCCACTTT.

The chain is built from TRBV3-1 (or the pseudogene TRBV3-2) and TRBJ2-1; D may be TRBD1 (6 bases). Trimming pared 1 base from V and 0 bases from J, leaving 7 bases between. In germline, CDR1 is LGHDT, CDR2 YNNKEL (reference sequence). The CDR3 runs to 15 residues. CDR3: CASSQAGDSYNEQFF. CDR3 bases: TGTGCCAGCAGCCAAGCAGGGGACTCCTACAATGAGCAGTTCTTC.

As DNA, the CDR3 is TGTGCCAGCAGCCTGCTGGCCTCGGAGTATAGCGGCAATGAGCAGTTCTTC. Amino acid sequence: CASSLLASEYSGNEQFF. The chain recombines TRBV7-2 with TRBJ2-1; tentatively, D is TRBD2 (6 bases). The V gene's germline CDR1 is SGHTA and CDR2 FQGNSA. The ends were cut back, 5 bases at V and 6 bases at J, with 23 bases in the middle. The CDR3 is 17 amino acids.

V usage is TRBV18 and J usage is TRBJ1-1; 9 nucleotides align to TRBD1. CDR1 KGHSH and CDR2 LQKENI come from the germline V gene. The CDR3 has 17 residues. The trim removed 3 bases at V and 3 bases at J, leaving 11 bases unmatched. The CDR3 is CASSPWTGAGGDTEAFF. The CDR3 coding sequence is TGTGCCAGCTCACCCTGGACAGGGGCCGGCGGGGACACTGAAGCTTTCTTT.

In its sample, this clone was seen a few times. The chain carries TRBV4-1 and TRBJ1-4, with D hard to call. V was cut by 1 base and J by 3 bases, with 6 bases left in between. Germline CDR1 MGHRA, CDR2 YSYEKL. This CDR3 is 14 amino acids long. The CDR3 region has the DNA TGCGCCAGCAGCCAAGGGCAACCTAATGAAAAACTGTTTTTT. Its protein product is CASSQGQPNEKLFF.

The chain couples TRBV19 to TRBJ1-5; 9 positions match TRBD1. Trimming took 1 base from V and 9 from J; bases not matched to a gene: 10. CDR3 length: 16 residues. CDR1 LNHDA and CDR2 SQIVND come from the germline V gene (reference sequence). CDR3 coding DNA: TGTGCCAGTAGTATAGGGGACAGGGTAAGGGGAGGGCCCCAGCATTTT. It codes for CASSIGDRVRGGPQHF.

The chain combines TRBV4-1 with TRBJ1-1, with TRBD1 matching 7 bases. Germline CDR1 and CDR2: MGHRA and YSYEKL. V trimming: 4 bases; J trimming: 0 bases; junction bases outside the gene matches: 5. This CDR3 is 15 amino acids long. The CDR3 sequence is CASSPSGQLNTEAFF. The CDR3 DNA reads as TGCGCCAGCAGCCCCTCGGGACAGCTGAACACTGAAGCTTTCTTT.

The chain couples TRBV2 to TRBJ2-5, with D uncertain. The germline V and J ends were trimmed by 3 bases and 5 bases, with 7 bases remaining between them. CDR3 length: 12 amino acids. CDR1 SNHLY and CDR2 FYNNEI come from the germline V gene. The chain's CDR3 is CASSESVETQYF. The CDR3 coding sequence is TGTGCCAGCAGTGAGTCGGTGGAGACCCAGTACTTC.

The CDR3 is CASSPISAGGGGEQFF. The CDR3 coding sequence is TGTGCCAGCTCACCAATCTCCGCGGGGGGGGGCGGTGAGCAGTTCTTC. V usage is TRBV18 and J usage is TRBJ2-1; 9 nucleotides agree with TRBD2. This CDR3 contains 16 residues. The V segment lost 2 bases and the J segment 9 bases; nucleotides outside the gene matches: 11. Germline V gives CDR1 KGHSH, CDR2 LQKENI.

In its sample, this clone was seen a few times. J is TRBJ2-1 and V is TRBV3-1 (or the pseudogene TRBV3-2); D gene ambiguous. This CDR3 comprises 15 residues. The germline V gene has CDR1 LGHDT and CDR2 YNNKEL (reference sequence). V was cut by 1 base and J by 0 bases, with 7 bases left in between. The CDR3 loop reads CASSQAASSYNEQFF. CDR3 coding DNA: TGTGCCAGCAGCCAAGCAGCGAGCTCCTACAATGAGCAGTTCTTC.